The 2 T cell receptor beta chains below were found in one sample sequenced in a study of identifying expanded T cells in peripheral blood (dated by TCRdb to between 2018 and 2021). Libraries were constructed by the immunoSEQ multiplex PCR assay. Held by TCRdb, this immuneACCESS table contains in-frame sequences only and omits some clones. Under half of the omission traces to an unresolved V gene where checked; the cause of the rest is unknown. The sample table records 50,000 or so clones; over 85% of these occur just once. The top ten clonotypes cover 3% to 4.5% of the sample. Sequences were obtained from blood. These TCRs come from a person aged 18 to 75 in good health.

This clone was counted between two and nine times. CDR3 amino acids: CATRGQRNTEAFF. The CDR3 coding sequence is TGTGCCACAAGGGGACAGAGGAACACTGAAGCTTTCTTT. The V gene is TRBV19, the J gene TRBJ1-1, with 7 bases aligning to TRBD1. V gave up 10 bases and J gave up 1 base; unmatched junction bases: 6. CDR1 and CDR2 (germline): LNHDA, SQIVND (reference sequence). The CDR3 runs to 13 residues. Full variable domain (missing parts from reference TRBV19 and TRBJ1-1): DGGITQSPKYLFRKEGQNVTLSCEQNLNHDAMYWYRQDPGQGLRLIYYSQIVNDFQKGDIAEGYSVSREKKESFPLTVTSAQKNPTAFYLCATRGQRNTEAFFGQGTRLTVV.

The genes are TRBV7-6 and TRBJ2-1, with 7 nucleotides matching TRBD2. The J segment lost 2 bases and the V segment lost 5 bases, leaving 6 bases of the junction unmatched. Germline V gene lookup returns CDR1 SGHVS and CDR2 FNYEAQ. The CDR3 consists of 15 residues. CDR3 DNA sequence: TGTGCCAGCAGCCCCGGACTAGAGACCTACAATGAGCAGTTCTTC. The encoded protein is CASSPGLETYNEQFF.